The 9 T cell receptor beta chains below were found in one sample sequenced in a study of T-cell memory formation after mild COVID-19. Each CDR3 protein gets one entry after TCRdb re-called the 5' RACE reads with MiXCR. This sample has 360,000 or so distinct CDR3 sequences; approximately 27% occur once, and the top ten carry 13%. Sequencing was done on a sample of PBMCs or a T cell subset sorted from them (not recorded which). All receptors derive from an adult woman who had mild COVID-19 (a few samples of this study predate the infection). Cell type and time point are not known.

This clonotype occurred a few times. The chain has TRBV10-3 and TRBJ2-7; D is perhaps TRBD1 or TRBD2 (5 bases each). CDR1 ENHRY and CDR2 SYGVKD come from the germline V gene. V gave up 3 bases and J gave up 0 bases, with 12 bases separating them. CDR3 size: 15 residues. The CDR3 DNA reads as TGTGCCATCAGTGACGGGGCCCTCCTCTCCTACGAGCAGTACTTC. This sequence encodes CAISDGALLSYEQYF.

The chain uses TRBV4-1 and TRBJ1-5; 7 nucleotides align to TRBD1. V dropped 0 bases and J dropped 6; count of bases not matched to a gene: 5. CDR1 and CDR2 (germline): MGHRA, YSYEKL. The CDR3 has 15 residues. DNA of the CDR3: TGCGCCAGCAGCCAAGATGGAGAGGGGGCTCAGCCCCAGCATTTT. Translated: CASSQDGEGAQPQHF.

The V and J genes are TRBV12-3 or TRBV12-4 and TRBJ2-1; possibly TRBD2 for D (6 bases). Trimming removed 3 bases at V and 8 bases at J, with 14 bases between. CDR3 length: 14 amino acids. The CDR3 reads CASSLSREFHEQFF. For the CDR3, the DNA is TGTGCCAGCAGTTTGAGCCGGGAGTTCCATGAGCAGTTCTTC.

A few counts support this clonotype. This sequence joins TRBV5-1 and TRBJ2-5; D is ambiguous. Looked up from germline, CDR1 is SGHRS and CDR2 is YFSETQ. V lost 4 bases to trimming and J lost 2 bases, with 6 bases between them. CDR3 length equals 12 residues. CDR3 bases: TGCGCCAGCAGCAGGGAACAAGAGACCCAGTACTTC. Translation gives CASSREQETQYF.

The gene calls are TRBV7-9 and TRBJ1-1; weak D call: TRBD1 (6 bases). Germline V CDR1 and CDR2: SEHNR, FQNEAQ (reference sequence). The CDR3 runs 14 residues. The V end was cut by 2 bases, the J end by 6 bases, with 13 bases between. As DNA, the CDR3 is TGTGCCAGCAGCTTAAGAGATTCAGGGGCTGAAGCTTTCTTT. The encoded protein is CASSLRDSGAEAFF.

The chain uses TRBV18 and TRBJ2-5, with D possibly being TRBD2 (5 bases). In germline, CDR1 is KGHSH, CDR2 LQKENI. V lost 3 bases and J 2 bases, leaving 10 bases between the germline ends. There are 14 residues in the CDR3. Written as DNA, the CDR3 is TGTGCCAGCTCACCTAACGGACTTCAAGAGACCCAGTACTTC. The encoded protein is CASSPNGLQETQYF.

The chain uses TRBV9 and TRBJ2-2, with D uncertain. Germline V lookup: CDR1 SGDLS, CDR2 YYNGEE. Trimming removed 0 bases from V and 6 bases from J, with 15 bases in between. The CDR3 spans 16 residues. The DNA of the CDR3 is TGTGCCAGCAGCGTAGATCACGGATCCCGGGCCGGGGAGCTGTTTTTT. Translation gives CASSVDHGSRAGELFF.

The V gene is TRBV12-3 or TRBV12-4, the J gene TRBJ1-2, with D perhaps TRBD1 (5 bases). V was clipped by 7 bases and J by 7 bases, with 16 bases between them. The CDR3 runs 13 residues. CDR3: CASNPAGLFGYTF. The CDR3 DNA is TGTGCCAGCAATCCGGCAGGGCTTTTTGGCTACACCTTC.

The CDR3 bases are TGTGCCAGCAGCTTAGTCGGGACTAGCGGGAGATACGAGCAGTACTTC. Amino acids: CASSLVGTSGRYEQYF. This chain joins TRBV7-6 and TRBJ2-7; 14 positions match TRBD2. The V and J ends lost 1 base and 4 bases, in that order; junction bases with no gene match: 3. Looked up from germline, CDR1 is SGHVS and CDR2 is FNYEAQ. CDR3 length: 16 residues.